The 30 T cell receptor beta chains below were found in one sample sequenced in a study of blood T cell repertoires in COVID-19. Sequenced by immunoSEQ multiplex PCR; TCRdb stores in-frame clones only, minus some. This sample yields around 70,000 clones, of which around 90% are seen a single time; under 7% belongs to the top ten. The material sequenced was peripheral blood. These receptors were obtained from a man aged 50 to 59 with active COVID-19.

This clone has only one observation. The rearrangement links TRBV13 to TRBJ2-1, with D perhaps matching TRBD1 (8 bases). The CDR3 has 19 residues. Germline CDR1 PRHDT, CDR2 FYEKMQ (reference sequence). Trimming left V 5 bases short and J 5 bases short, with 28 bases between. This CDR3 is CASSPARTGKIAGDNEQFF. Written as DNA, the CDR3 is TGTGCCAGCAGCCCAGCTCGGACAGGGAAAATTGCGGGGGACAATGAGCAGTTCTTC.

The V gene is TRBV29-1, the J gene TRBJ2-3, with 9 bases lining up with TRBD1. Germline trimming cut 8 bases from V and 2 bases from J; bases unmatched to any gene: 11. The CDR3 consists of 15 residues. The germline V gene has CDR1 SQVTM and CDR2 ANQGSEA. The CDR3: CSSSAGTGYTDTQYF. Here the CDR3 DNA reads TGCAGCTCCTCCGCCGGGACAGGGTACACAGATACGCAGTATTTT.

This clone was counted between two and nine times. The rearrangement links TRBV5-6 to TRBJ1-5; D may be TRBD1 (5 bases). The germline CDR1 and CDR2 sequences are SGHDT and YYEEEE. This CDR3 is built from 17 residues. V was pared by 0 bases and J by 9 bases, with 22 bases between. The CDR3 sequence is CASSLGGAGKPHGPQHF. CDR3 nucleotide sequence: TGTGCCAGCAGCTTGGGTGGCGCAGGGAAGCCGCATGGGCCCCAGCATTTT.

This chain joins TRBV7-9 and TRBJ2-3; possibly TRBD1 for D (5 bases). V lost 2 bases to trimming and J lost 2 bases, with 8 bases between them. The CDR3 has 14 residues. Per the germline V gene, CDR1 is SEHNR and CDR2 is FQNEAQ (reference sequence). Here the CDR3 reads CASSLRQHTDTQYF. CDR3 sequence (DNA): TGTGCCAGCAGCTTAAGACAGCACACAGATACGCAGTATTTT.

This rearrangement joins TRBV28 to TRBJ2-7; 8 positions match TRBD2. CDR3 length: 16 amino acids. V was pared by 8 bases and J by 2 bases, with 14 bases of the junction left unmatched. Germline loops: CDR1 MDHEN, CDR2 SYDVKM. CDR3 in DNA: TGTGCCAGCCTTTCGCAGGGTAGGGGACTAGCCTACGAGCAGTACTTC. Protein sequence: CASLSQGRGLAYEQYF.

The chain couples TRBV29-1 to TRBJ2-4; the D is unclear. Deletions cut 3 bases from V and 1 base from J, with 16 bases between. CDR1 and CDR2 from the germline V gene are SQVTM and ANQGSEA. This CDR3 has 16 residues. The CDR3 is CSVEGGGLTAKNIQYF. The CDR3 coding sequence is TGCAGCGTTGAGGGTGGTGGGCTGACGGCCAAAAACATTCAGTACTTC. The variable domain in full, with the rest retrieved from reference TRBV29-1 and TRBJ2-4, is SAVISQKPSRDICQRGTSLTIQCQVDSQVTMMFWYRQQPGQSLTLIATANQGSEATYESGFVIDKFPISRPNLTFSTLTVSNMSPEDSSIYLCSVEGGGLTAKNIQYFGAGTRLSVL.

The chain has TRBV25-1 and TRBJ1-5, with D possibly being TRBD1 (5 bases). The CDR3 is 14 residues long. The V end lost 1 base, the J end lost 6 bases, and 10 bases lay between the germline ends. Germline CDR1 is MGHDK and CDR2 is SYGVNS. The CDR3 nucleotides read TGTGCCAGCAGTGAATCAGGGTTCGGTCAGCCCCAGCATTTT. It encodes CASSESGFGQPQHF.

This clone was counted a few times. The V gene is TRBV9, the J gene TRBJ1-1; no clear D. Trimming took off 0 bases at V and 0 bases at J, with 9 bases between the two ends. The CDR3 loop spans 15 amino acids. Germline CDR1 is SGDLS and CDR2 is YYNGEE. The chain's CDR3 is CASSVDDPVNTEAFF. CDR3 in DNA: TGTGCCAGCAGCGTAGATGATCCAGTGAACACTGAAGCTTTCTTT.

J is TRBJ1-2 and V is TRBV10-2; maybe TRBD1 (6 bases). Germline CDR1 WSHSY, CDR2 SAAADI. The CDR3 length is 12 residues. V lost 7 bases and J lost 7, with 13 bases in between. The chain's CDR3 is CASTRQEGGYTF. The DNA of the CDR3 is TGCGCCAGCACCCGACAGGAAGGTGGCTACACCTTC.

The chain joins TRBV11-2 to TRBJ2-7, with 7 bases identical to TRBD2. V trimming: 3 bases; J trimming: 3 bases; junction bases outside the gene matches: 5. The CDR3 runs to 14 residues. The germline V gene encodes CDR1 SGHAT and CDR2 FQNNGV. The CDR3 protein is CASSFIAGYYEQYF. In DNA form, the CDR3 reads TGTGCCAGCAGCTTTATAGCGGGTTACTACGAGCAGTACTTC.

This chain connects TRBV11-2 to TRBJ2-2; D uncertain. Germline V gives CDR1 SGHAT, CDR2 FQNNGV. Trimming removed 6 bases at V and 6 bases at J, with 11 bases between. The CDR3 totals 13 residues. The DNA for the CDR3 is TGTGCCAGCAGGCCTTACCGAGCCGGGGAGCTGTTTTTT. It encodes CASRPYRAGELFF.

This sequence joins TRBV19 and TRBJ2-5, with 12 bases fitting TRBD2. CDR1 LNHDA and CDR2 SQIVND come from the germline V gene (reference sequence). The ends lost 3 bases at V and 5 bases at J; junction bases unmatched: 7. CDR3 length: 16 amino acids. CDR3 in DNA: TGTGCCAGTAGTATGACTAGCGGGGGTTCGTGGGAGACCCAGTACTTC. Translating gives CASSMTSGGSWETQYF.

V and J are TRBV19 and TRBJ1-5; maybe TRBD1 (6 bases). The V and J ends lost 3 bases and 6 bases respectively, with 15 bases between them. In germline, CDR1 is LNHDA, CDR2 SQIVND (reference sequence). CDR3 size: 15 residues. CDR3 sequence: CASSIVLGGPQPQHF. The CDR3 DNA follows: TGTGCCAGTAGTATCGTGTTAGGGGGACCTCAGCCCCAGCATTTT.

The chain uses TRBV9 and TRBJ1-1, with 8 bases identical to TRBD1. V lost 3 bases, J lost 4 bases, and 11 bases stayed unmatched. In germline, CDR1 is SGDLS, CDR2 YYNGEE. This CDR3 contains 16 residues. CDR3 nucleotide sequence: TGTGCCAGCAGCGCACGCCTTTTGGACAGGGTCACTGAAGCTTTCTTT. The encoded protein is CASSARLLDRVTEAFF.

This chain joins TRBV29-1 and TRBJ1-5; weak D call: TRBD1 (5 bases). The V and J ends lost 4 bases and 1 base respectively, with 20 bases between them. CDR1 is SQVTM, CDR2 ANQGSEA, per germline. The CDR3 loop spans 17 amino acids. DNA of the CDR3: TGCAGCGTTGGTGCGAATCGGGGGGAAGGAAGCAATCAGCCCCAGCATTTT. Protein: CSVGANRGEGSNQPQHF.

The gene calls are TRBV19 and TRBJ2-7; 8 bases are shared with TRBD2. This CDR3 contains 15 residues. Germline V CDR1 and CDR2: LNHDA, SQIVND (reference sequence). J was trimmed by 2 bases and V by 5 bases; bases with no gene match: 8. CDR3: CASSPRGGTPYEQYF. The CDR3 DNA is TGTGCCAGTAGTCCTCGGGGGGGCACCCCCTACGAGCAGTACTTC.

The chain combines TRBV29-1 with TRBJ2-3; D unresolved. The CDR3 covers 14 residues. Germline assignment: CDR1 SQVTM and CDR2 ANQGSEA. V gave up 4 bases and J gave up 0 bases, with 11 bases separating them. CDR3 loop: CSVAWRFSTDTQYF. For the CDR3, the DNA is TGCAGCGTTGCTTGGCGGTTCAGCACAGATACGCAGTATTTT.

CDR3: CASSVAPLGYEQYF. The CDR3 region has the DNA TGTGCCAGCAGCGTAGCTCCTCTAGGCTACGAGCAGTACTTC. J is TRBJ2-7 and V is TRBV9, with D unresolved. Germline V gives CDR1 SGDLS, CDR2 YYNGEE. The length of the CDR3 is 14 residues. Trimming removed 0 bases from V and 3 bases from J, with 10 bases in between.

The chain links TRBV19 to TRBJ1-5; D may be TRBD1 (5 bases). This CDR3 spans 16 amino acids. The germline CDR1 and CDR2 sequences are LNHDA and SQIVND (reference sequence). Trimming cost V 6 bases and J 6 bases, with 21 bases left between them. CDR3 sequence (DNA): TGTGCCAGTAGGCCGGGGGATAGGGGAAGGGGTCAGCCCCAGCATTTT. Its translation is CASRPGDRGRGQPQHF.

For the CDR3, the DNA is TGTGCCAGCAGCTTAGGTTTAGGACAGGCCTACGAGCAGTACTTC. The encoded protein is CASSLGLGQAYEQYF. The chain is built from TRBV7-8 and TRBJ2-7, with TRBD1 matching over 7 bases. Germline V gene lookup returns CDR1 SGHVS and CDR2 FQNEAQ. Losses at the gene ends were 1 base for V and 2 bases for J; bases not matched to a gene: 5. There are 15 residues in the CDR3.

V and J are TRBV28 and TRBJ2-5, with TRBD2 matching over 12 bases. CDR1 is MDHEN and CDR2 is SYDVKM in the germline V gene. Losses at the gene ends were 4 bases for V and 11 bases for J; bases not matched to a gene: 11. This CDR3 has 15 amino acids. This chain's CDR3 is CASSSLAGGRVAQYF. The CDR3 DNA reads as TGTGCCAGCAGTTCTCTAGCGGGGGGGCGAGTTGCGCAGTACTTC.

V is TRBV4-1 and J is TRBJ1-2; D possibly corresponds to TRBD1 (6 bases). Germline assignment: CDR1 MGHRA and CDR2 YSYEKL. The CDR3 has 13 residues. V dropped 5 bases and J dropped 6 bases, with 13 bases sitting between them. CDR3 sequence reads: CASSSTGKDGYTF. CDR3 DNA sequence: TGCGCCAGCAGCTCCACAGGGAAGGATGGCTACACCTTC.

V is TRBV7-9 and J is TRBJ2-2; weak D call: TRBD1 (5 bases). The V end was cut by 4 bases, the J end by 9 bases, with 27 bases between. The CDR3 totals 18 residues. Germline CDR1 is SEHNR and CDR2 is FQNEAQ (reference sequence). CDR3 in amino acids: CASSYPTANSESTRELFF. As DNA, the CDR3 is TGTGCCAGCAGCTATCCGACAGCCAACTCGGAATCAACCCGGGAGCTGTTTTTT. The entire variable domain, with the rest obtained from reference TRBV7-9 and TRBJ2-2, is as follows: DTGVSQNPRHKITKRGQNVTFRCDPISEHNRLYWYRQTLGQGPEFLTYFQNEAQLEKSRLLSDRFSAERPKGSFSTLEIQRTEQGDSAMYLCASSYPTANSESTRELFFGEGSRLTVL.

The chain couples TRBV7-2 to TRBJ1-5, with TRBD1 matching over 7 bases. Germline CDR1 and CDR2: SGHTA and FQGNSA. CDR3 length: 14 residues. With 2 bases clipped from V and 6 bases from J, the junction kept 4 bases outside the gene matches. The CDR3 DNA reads TGTGCCAGCAGCTTAAACAGGGGTTCTCAGCCCCAGCATTTT. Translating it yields CASSLNRGSQPQHF.

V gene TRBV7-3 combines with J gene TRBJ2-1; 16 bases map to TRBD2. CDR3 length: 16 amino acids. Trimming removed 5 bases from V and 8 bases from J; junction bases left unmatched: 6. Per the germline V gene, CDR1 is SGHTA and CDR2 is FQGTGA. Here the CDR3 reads CASSPGTSGGVDEQFF. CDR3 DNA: TGTGCCAGCAGCCCCGGGACTAGCGGGGGGGTAGATGAGCAGTTCTTC.

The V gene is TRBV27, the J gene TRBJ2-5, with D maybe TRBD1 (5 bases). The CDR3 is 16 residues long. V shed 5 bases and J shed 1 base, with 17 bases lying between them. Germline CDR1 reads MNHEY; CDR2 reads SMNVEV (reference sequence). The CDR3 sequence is CASSLKGQSAQETQYF. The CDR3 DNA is TGTGCCAGCAGTCTTAAGGGGCAGTCCGCCCAAGAGACCCAGTACTTC.

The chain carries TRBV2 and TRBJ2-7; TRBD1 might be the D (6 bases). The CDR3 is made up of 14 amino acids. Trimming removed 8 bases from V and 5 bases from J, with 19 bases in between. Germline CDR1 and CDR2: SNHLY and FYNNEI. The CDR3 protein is CASHRGGSMDEQYF. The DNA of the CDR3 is TGTGCCAGCCACCGTGGGGGCTCGATGGACGAGCAGTACTTC.

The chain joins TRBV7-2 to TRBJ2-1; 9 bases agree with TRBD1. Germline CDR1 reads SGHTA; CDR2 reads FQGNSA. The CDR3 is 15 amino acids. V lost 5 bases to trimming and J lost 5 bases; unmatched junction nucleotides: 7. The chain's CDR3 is CASSLNRGRNNEQFF. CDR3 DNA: TGTGCCAGCAGCCTAAACAGGGGGCGAAACAATGAGCAGTTCTTC.

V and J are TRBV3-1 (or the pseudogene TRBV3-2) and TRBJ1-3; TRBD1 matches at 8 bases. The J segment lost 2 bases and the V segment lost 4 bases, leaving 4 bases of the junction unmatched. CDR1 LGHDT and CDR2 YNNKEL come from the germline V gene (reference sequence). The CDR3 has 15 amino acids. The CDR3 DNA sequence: TGTGCCAGCAGCCCAGGACAGGGCGCTGGAAACACCATATATTTT. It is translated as CASSPGQGAGNTIYF.

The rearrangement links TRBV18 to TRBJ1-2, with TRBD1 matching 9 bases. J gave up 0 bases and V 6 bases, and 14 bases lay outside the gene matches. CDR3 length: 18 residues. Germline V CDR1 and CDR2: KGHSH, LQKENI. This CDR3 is CASSPGQGFYVSNYGYTF. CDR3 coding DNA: TGTGCCAGCTCGCCGGGACAGGGTTTTTACGTTTCTAACTATGGCTACACCTTC.